The rows below give T cell receptor beta chains drawn from one sample of a study of control samples from healthy donors and cancer patients. Measured with immunoSEQ multiplex PCR; TCRdb has only the in-frame clones, and not every one. The sample consists of 210,000 or so clones, 90% to 95% of them appearing once. The sample taken for sequencing was blood. Every receptor here comes from a young man in good health. The CDR3 runs from the conserved cysteine through the conserved F or W. A D gene is named only where the DNA matches it firmly. Not all rows give a size; the values are once, few, many and, for expanded clones, a class.

abundance: NA
v_gene: TRBV2
j_gene: TRBJ2-7
d_gene: TRBD1
CDR3nt: TGTGCCAGCAGTGAAGCTCGGCAGGGGGAGTACGAGCAGTACTTC
CDR3aa: CASSEARQGEYEQYF

abundance: NA
v_gene: TRBV4-1
j_gene: TRBJ1-5
d_gene: NA
CDR3nt: TGCGCCAGCAGCCAAGATCCGAGACGATCCCATAGCAATCAGCCCCAGCATTTT
CDR3aa: CASSQDPRRSHSNQPQHF

abundance: NA
v_gene: TRBV19
j_gene: TRBJ2-1
d_gene: TRBD2
CDR3nt: TGTGCCAGTAGGACCGGGACTAGCGGGTCCACCTTGGGGAATGAGCAGTTCTTC
CDR3aa: CASRTGTSGSTLGNEQFF

abundance: once
v_gene: TRBV5-4
j_gene: TRBJ2-7
d_gene: TRBD2
CDR3nt: TGTGCCAGCAGCTTGGGGACTAGCACCTACGAGCAGTACTTC
CDR3aa: CASSLGTSTYEQYF

abundance: NA
v_gene: TRBV11-2
j_gene: TRBJ1-6
d_gene: NA
CDR3nt: TGTGCCAGCAGCCCGTACGCGGATCTTAATTCACCCCTCCACTTT
CDR3aa: CASSPYADLNSPLHF

abundance: NA
v_gene: TRBV3-1/TRBV3-2
j_gene: TRBJ2-7
d_gene: NA
CDR3nt: TGTGCCAGCAGCCGCGGATCCGGATACGAGCAGTACTTC
CDR3aa: CASSRGSGYEQYF

abundance: NA
v_gene: TRBV23-1
j_gene: TRBJ1-5
d_gene: TRBD1
CDR3nt: TGCGCCAGCAGTCCCTACATTCTCGGACAGGGTCATCAGCCCCAGCATTTT
CDR3aa: CASSPYILGQGHQPQHF

abundance: once
v_gene: TRBV9
j_gene: TRBJ2-7
d_gene: NA
CDR3nt: TGTGCCAGCAGCCCCCCCCGTTCCTACGAGCAGTACTTC
CDR3aa: CASSPPRSYEQYF

abundance: NA
v_gene: TRBV24-1
j_gene: TRBJ2-1
d_gene: NA
CDR3nt: TGTGCCACCAGTGAGCCGGGACCTTACAATGAGCAGTTCTTC
CDR3aa: CATSEPGPYNEQFF

abundance: NA
v_gene: TRBV29-1
j_gene: TRBJ1-2
d_gene: NA
CDR3nt: TGCAGCGTTTCCAGCCTCGGACGCTACACCTTC
CDR3aa: CSVSSLGRYTF

abundance: NA
v_gene: TRBV30
j_gene: TRBJ1-1
d_gene: NA
CDR3nt: TGTGCCTGGCAGGGGCCGTGGACTGAAGCTTTCTTT
CDR3aa: CAWQGPWTEAFF

abundance: few
v_gene: TRBV19
j_gene: TRBJ2-7
d_gene: NA
CDR3nt: TGTGCCAGTAGTAGTCCAGGCCCCTACGAGCAGTACTTC
CDR3aa: CASSSPGPYEQYF

abundance: NA
v_gene: TRBV27
j_gene: TRBJ1-1
d_gene: NA
CDR3nt: TGTGCCAGCAGTTTAAACAGGGTTTCTGCTGAAGCTTTCTTT
CDR3aa: CASSLNRVSAEAFF

abundance: NA
v_gene: TRBV3-1/TRBV3-2
j_gene: TRBJ1-5
d_gene: NA
CDR3nt: TGTGCCAGCAGCCAAGGGTTTGCAGACAATCAGCCCCAGCATTTT
CDR3aa: CASSQGFADNQPQHF

abundance: NA
v_gene: TRBV11-2
j_gene: TRBJ2-2
d_gene: NA
CDR3nt: TGTGCCAGCAGCTTAGTAAAAAACACCGGGGAGCTGTTTTTT
CDR3aa: CASSLVKNTGELFF

abundance: NA
v_gene: TRBV7-9
j_gene: TRBJ2-3
d_gene: NA
CDR3nt: TGTGCCAGCAGCTTAGTCGGGGCCGGGAGCACAGATACGCAGTATTTT
CDR3aa: CASSLVGAGSTDTQYF

abundance: NA
v_gene: TRBV29-1
j_gene: TRBJ2-2
d_gene: TRBD2
CDR3nt: TGCAGCGTTAGGGGACTAGCGGGCACCGGGGAGCTGTTTTTT
CDR3aa: CSVRGLAGTGELFF

abundance: NA
v_gene: TRBV6-2/TRBV6-3
j_gene: TRBJ1-1
d_gene: NA
CDR3nt: TGTGCCAGCAGTCGGACAGAAAACACTGAAGCTTTCTTT
CDR3aa: CASSRTENTEAFF

abundance: NA
v_gene: TRBV5-1
j_gene: TRBJ2-1
d_gene: TRBD2
CDR3nt: TGCGCCAGCACCCTAGCGGGGGGCCCCTCCAATGAGCAGTTCTTC
CDR3aa: CASTLAGGPSNEQFF

abundance: NA
v_gene: TRBV6-5
j_gene: TRBJ2-7
d_gene: NA
CDR3nt: TGTGCCAGCAGCCCGGGGGTGTCCTCCGAGCAGTACTTC
CDR3aa: CASSPGVSSEQYF

abundance: NA
v_gene: TRBV6-6
j_gene: TRBJ2-3
d_gene: TRBD2
CDR3nt: TGTGCCAGCAGTAAGCGAGCGGGGGGCACAGATACGCAGTATTTT
CDR3aa: CASSKRAGGTDTQYF

abundance: NA
v_gene: TRBV4-2
j_gene: TRBJ2-1
d_gene: TRBD2
CDR3nt: TGTGCCAGCAGCCTGGAGGCGGGGGGCTACAATGAGCAGTTCTTC
CDR3aa: CASSLEAGGYNEQFF

abundance: NA
v_gene: TRBV3-1/TRBV3-2
j_gene: TRBJ1-2
d_gene: NA
CDR3nt: TGTGCCAGCAGCCAAGTTAAGGGCAATCCGACCTTC
CDR3aa: CASSQVKGNPTF

abundance: NA
v_gene: TRBV2
j_gene: TRBJ1-3
d_gene: NA
CDR3nt: TGTGCCAGCAGTGAGAATCCGGACCCTGGAAACACCATATATTTT
CDR3aa: CASSENPDPGNTIYF

abundance: NA
v_gene: TRBV3-1/TRBV3-2
j_gene: TRBJ2-5
d_gene: TRBD1
CDR3nt: TGTGCCAGCAGCCAAAACCTACAGGGGGCAACGGAGACCCAGTACTTC
CDR3aa: CASSQNLQGATETQYF

abundance: NA
v_gene: TRBV2
j_gene: TRBJ1-2
d_gene: NA
CDR3nt: TGTGCCAGCAGTGAAGAGCAGAACTATGGCTACACCTTC
CDR3aa: CASSEEQNYGYTF

abundance: NA
v_gene: TRBV30
j_gene: TRBJ1-1
d_gene: TRBD1
CDR3nt: TGTGCCTGGGACAGGGAGCGTACTGAAGCTTTCTTT
CDR3aa: CAWDRERTEAFF

abundance: NA
v_gene: TRBV24-1
j_gene: TRBJ2-7
d_gene: TRBD1
CDR3nt: TGTGCCACCAGTGAGGGACAGGGATCCTACGAGCAGTACTTC
CDR3aa: CATSEGQGSYEQYF

abundance: NA
v_gene: TRBV5-4
j_gene: TRBJ1-4
d_gene: NA
CDR3nt: TGTGCCAGCAGCTTGTCCGGGTCTAATGAAAAACTGTTTTTT
CDR3aa: CASSLSGSNEKLFF

abundance: NA
v_gene: TRBV11-2
j_gene: TRBJ1-3
d_gene: NA
CDR3nt: TGTGCCAGCAGCTTAGATCTAAGAGGAAACACCATATATTTT
CDR3aa: CASSLDLRGNTIYF

abundance: once
v_gene: TRBV19
j_gene: TRBJ1-1
d_gene: TRBD1
CDR3nt: TGTGCCAGTAGTCTCGGAGGAGGACAGGGGGCCATGAACACTGAAGCTTTCTTT
CDR3aa: CASSLGGGQGAMNTEAFF

abundance: once
v_gene: TRBV30
j_gene: TRBJ1-1
d_gene: NA
CDR3nt: TGTGCCTGGAGTGTGTCACTTGGGACTGAAGCTTTCTTT
CDR3aa: CAWSVSLGTEAFF

abundance: medium-sized
v_gene: TRBV3-1/TRBV3-2
j_gene: TRBJ2-3
d_gene: TRBD2
CDR3nt: TGTGCCAGCAGCCAAACGGGAGGGGGACGGGTGACCACAGATACGCAGTATTTT
CDR3aa: CASSQTGGGRVTTDTQYF

abundance: NA
v_gene: TRBV27
j_gene: TRBJ2-7
d_gene: TRBD2
CDR3nt: TGTGCCAGCAGTTTTACTAGCGGCTCCTACGAGCAGTACTTC
CDR3aa: CASSFTSGSYEQYF

abundance: NA
v_gene: TRBV19
j_gene: TRBJ1-1
d_gene: NA
CDR3nt: TGTGCCAGTAGTAAGACAGGCGGGGACACTGAAGCTTTCTTT
CDR3aa: CASSKTGGDTEAFF

abundance: few
v_gene: TRBV3-1/TRBV3-2
j_gene: TRBJ2-1
d_gene: TRBD2
CDR3nt: TGTGCCAGCAGCCAAGTTAAGCGGGGGGCCGGGGAGTTCTTC
CDR3aa: CASSQVKRGAGEFF

abundance: NA
v_gene: TRBV24-1
j_gene: TRBJ1-1
d_gene: NA
CDR3nt: TGTGCCACCAGTGATCTTCATGAAGCTTTCTTT
CDR3aa: CATSDLHEAFF

abundance: NA
v_gene: TRBV29-1
j_gene: TRBJ1-2
d_gene: NA
CDR3nt: TGCAGCGTTGGTACAGCTATGTTTCGGGGAGGCTACACCTTC
CDR3aa: CSVGTAMFRGGYTF

abundance: NA
v_gene: TRBV12-3/TRBV12-4
j_gene: TRBJ1-3
d_gene: NA
CDR3nt: TGTGCCAGCAGTCCAACAGATGGAAACACCATATATTTT
CDR3aa: CASSPTDGNTIYF

abundance: NA
v_gene: TRBV3-1/TRBV3-2
j_gene: TRBJ2-7
d_gene: NA
CDR3nt: TGTGCCAGCAGCCAAGTGCTCTCGGGGGTTAGCTCCTACGAGCAGTACTTC
CDR3aa: CASSQVLSGVSSYEQYF

abundance: NA
v_gene: TRBV6-5
j_gene: TRBJ2-7
d_gene: TRBD1
CDR3nt: TGTGCCAGCAGTTACCGATCGACAGGGGACGAGCAGTACTTC
CDR3aa: CASSYRSTGDEQYF

abundance: NA
v_gene: TRBV5-5
j_gene: TRBJ1-3
d_gene: NA
CDR3nt: TGTGCCAGCAGCTTGGGACAGCTCTCTGGAAACACCATATATTTT
CDR3aa: CASSLGQLSGNTIYF

abundance: NA
v_gene: TRBV18
j_gene: TRBJ2-5
d_gene: NA
CDR3nt: TGTGCCAGCTCACTATCCGGGGCGGGCGTGGAGACCCAGTACTTC
CDR3aa: CASSLSGAGVETQYF

abundance: NA
v_gene: TRBV7-9
j_gene: TRBJ1-1
d_gene: NA
CDR3nt: TGTGCCAGCAGCTTAAGAATCCGGGGCCCCTCCATGAACACTGAAGCTTTCTTT
CDR3aa: CASSLRIRGPSMNTEAFF

abundance: medium-sized
v_gene: TRBV4-2
j_gene: TRBJ2-1
d_gene: TRBD1
CDR3nt: TGTGCCAGCAGCCAAGCTGACAGGGCGGGCTACAATGAGCAGTTCTTC
CDR3aa: CASSQADRAGYNEQFF